A selection of T cell receptor beta chains follows, all from one sample in a study of sequential checkpoint blockade in melanoma. Profiling relied on immunoSEQ multiplex PCR, and the TCRdb table lists in-frame clones only, not all of them. Of 31,000 or so clones in the sample, 86% are singletons; the top ten hold roughly 20%. The starting material was CD8+ T cells sorted from blood (inferred from file names), obtained from a patient given nivolumab and ipilimumab in sequence. The receptors shown here come from a human donor with melanoma. Both conserved end residues are part of each CDR3. D genes are given only for firm matches. Part of the rows lack a size; the others show once, few, many or a class for expanded clones.

v_gene: TRBV9
d_gene: .
j_gene: TRBJ2-7
abundance: .
CDR3aa: CASSVGTLGGALNEQYF
CDR3nt: TGTGCCAGCAGCGTAGGTACCCTAGGGGGGGCTCTCAACGAGCAGTACTTC

v_gene: TRBV10-1
d_gene: .
j_gene: TRBJ1-4
abundance: once
CDR3aa: CASSGDGEKLFF
CDR3nt: TGCGCCAGCAGCGGGGATGGGGAAAAACTGTTTTTT

v_gene: TRBV6-5
d_gene: .
j_gene: TRBJ1-6
abundance: .
CDR3aa: CASSYSLTSGSPLHF
CDR3nt: TGTGCCAGCAGTTACTCTTTAACGAGCGGTTCACCCCTCCACTTT

v_gene: TRBV6-5
d_gene: TRBD1
j_gene: TRBJ1-6
abundance: once
CDR3aa: CASSYGGQGWAPLHF
CDR3nt: TGTGCCAGCAGTTACGGCGGACAGGGGTGGGCACCCCTCCACTTT

v_gene: TRBV4-3
d_gene: .
j_gene: TRBJ2-7
abundance: .
CDR3aa: CASSQGVGGIVEQYF
CDR3nt: TGCGCCAGCAGCCAAGGGGTGGGCGGGATAGTCGAGCAGTACTTC

v_gene: TRBV6-5
d_gene: .
j_gene: TRBJ2-7
abundance: .
CDR3aa: CASSYGTLYEQYF
CDR3nt: TGTGCCAGCAGTTACGGGACACTCTACGAGCAGTACTTC

v_gene: TRBV5-8
d_gene: TRBD1
j_gene: TRBJ2-7
abundance: .
CDR3aa: CASSEGSGTGDYEQYF
CDR3nt: TGTGCCAGCAGCGAAGGATCCGGGACAGGGGACTACGAGCAGTACTTC

v_gene: TRBV6-5
d_gene: TRBD1
j_gene: TRBJ1-2
abundance: .
CDR3aa: CASSQTGDGYTF
CDR3nt: TGTGCCAGCAGTCAGACAGGGGATGGCTACACCTTC

v_gene: TRBV14
d_gene: .
j_gene: TRBJ1-1
abundance: .
CDR3aa: CASSQVPEIWNTEAFF
CDR3nt: TGTGCCAGCAGCCAAGTTCCGGAGATTTGGAACACTGAAGCTTTCTTT

v_gene: TRBV28
d_gene: .
j_gene: TRBJ1-2
abundance: .
CDR3aa: CASSLVGGGHYGYTF
CDR3nt: TGTGCCAGCAGTTTGGTGGGGGGGGGCCACTATGGCTACACCTTC

v_gene: TRBV30
d_gene: TRBD1
j_gene: TRBJ1-1
abundance: .
CDR3aa: CAWSVGWDSRF
CDR3nt: TGTGCCTGGAGTGTAGGTTGGGACAGTCGGTTT

v_gene: TRBV6-5
d_gene: TRBD1
j_gene: TRBJ2-7
abundance: .
CDR3aa: CASNYRGSYEQYF
CDR3nt: TGTGCCAGCAACTACAGGGGGTCCTACGAGCAGTACTTC

v_gene: TRBV28
d_gene: .
j_gene: TRBJ1-1
abundance: .
CDR3aa: CASSSLSTEAFF
CDR3nt: TGTGCCAGCAGCTCCCTTAGCACTGAAGCTTTCTTT

v_gene: TRBV4-2
d_gene: TRBD1
j_gene: TRBJ1-1
abundance: .
CDR3aa: CASSQDQGVNTEAFF
CDR3nt: TGTGCCAGCAGCCAAGACCAGGGGGTGAACACTGAAGCTTTCTTT

v_gene: TRBV7-9
d_gene: .
j_gene: TRBJ2-7
abundance: once
CDR3aa: CASSLERVSLEQYF
CDR3nt: TGTGCCAGCAGCTTAGAGAGGGTTAGTCTCGAGCAGTACTTC

v_gene: TRBV10-3
d_gene: .
j_gene: TRBJ1-6
abundance: .
CDR3aa: CAISQGQYNSPLHF
CDR3nt: TGTGCCATCAGTCAAGGACAGTATAATTCACCCCTCCACTTT

v_gene: TRBV6-8
d_gene: .
j_gene: TRBJ1-1
abundance: .
CDR3aa: CASSTGTPTEAFF
CDR3nt: TGTGCCAGCAGTACTGGGACACCGACTGAAGCTTTCTTT

v_gene: TRBV4-2
d_gene: .
j_gene: TRBJ1-6
abundance: .
CDR3aa: CASSLRQANNSPLHF
CDR3nt: TGTGCCAGCAGCCTAAGACAGGCTAACAATTCACCCCTCCACTTT

v_gene: TRBV19
d_gene: TRBD2
j_gene: TRBJ2-7
abundance: .
CDR3aa: CASSILAGPSYEQYF
CDR3nt: TGTGCCAGTAGTATCCTAGCGGGTCCCTCCTACGAGCAGTACTTC

v_gene: TRBV19
d_gene: TRBD2
j_gene: TRBJ2-7
abundance: .
CDR3aa: CASSLTLGTSGRDEQYF
CDR3nt: TGTGCCAGTAGTCTGACACTCGGGACTAGCGGGAGAGACGAGCAGTACTTC